A selection of T cell receptor beta chains follows, all from one sample in a study of blood T cell repertoires in COVID-19. The data were produced by immunoSEQ multiplex PCR, yet TCRdb's version contains in-frame clones alone and is incomplete. This sample has 350,000 to 450,000 clones, with approximately 90% found just once. The sequencing sample was made of PBMCs or T cells enriched from blood (not recorded which). The receptors here all came from a woman in her thirties or forties who had been exposed to COVID-19. CDR3s include the opening cysteine and the closing phenylalanine or tryptophan. D genes are given only for firm matches. Size is omitted from some rows. Given values are once, few, many or a class for expanded clones.

d_gene | j_gene | abundance | v_gene | CDR3nt | CDR3aa
TRBD2 | TRBJ2-6 | . | TRBV11-3 | TGTGCCAGCAGCCGCCTTTTGAGCGGGAGGGCTGGGGCCAACGTCCTGACTTTC | CASSRLLSGRAGANVLTF
. | TRBJ1-2 | . | TRBV9 | TGTGCCAGCAGCGTAGACGAGGCTACCTATGGCTACACCTTC | CASSVDEATYGYTF
TRBD2 | TRBJ2-7 | once | TRBV5-4 | TGTGCCAGCAGCTCCGGGACTAGCGCCCAATCGGCGCAGTACTTC | CASSSGTSAQSAQYF
. | TRBJ1-5 | . | TRBV12-3/TRBV12-4 | TGTGCCAGCAGTTTAGGCAGGGGCCAGCCCCAGCATTTT | CASSLGRGQPQHF
TRBD2 | TRBJ2-7 | . | TRBV27 | TGTGCCAGCAGTTGGCGGGAGAGGGGCGAGCAGTACTTC | CASSWRERGEQYF
TRBD2 | TRBJ2-5 | . | TRBV11-3 | TGTGCCAGCAGCTTAGAACGTCCGGGACTAGCGGGAAAGGTTCTCGAGACCCAGTACTTC | CASSLERPGLAGKVLETQYF
. | TRBJ1-2 | . | TRBV9 | TGTGCCAGCAGCAATAATTTGCGACCCGGGTCCTTGGGCTATGGCTACACCTTC | CASSNNLRPGSLGYGYTF
. | TRBJ2-1 | . | TRBV30 | TGTGCCTGGGACTATTTGACCTCGCGTGAGCAGTTCTTC | CAWDYLTSREQFF
. | TRBJ1-6 | . | TRBV5-1 | TGCGCCAGCAGCTTGGAACAGCCTGGCAATTCACCCCTCCACTTT | CASSLEQPGNSPLHF
TRBD1 | TRBJ1-2 | . | TRBV10-3 | TGTGCCATCAGCAAACAGGGACAGGGAGGGTATGGCTACACCTTC | CAISKQGQGGYGYTF
TRBD1 | TRBJ1-2 | . | TRBV19 | TGTGCCAGTAGAGACAGGGGTGGCTATGGCTACACCTTC | CASRDRGGYGYTF
. | TRBJ1-2 | . | TRBV19 | TGTGCCAGTAGCCCTCGACAGGTCAATGGCTACACCTTC | CASSPRQVNGYTF
TRBD1 | TRBJ1-1 | . | TRBV19 | TGTGCCACAATAAACAGGGGGACTGAAGCTTTCTTT | CATINRGTEAFF
. | TRBJ1-5 | . | TRBV19 | TGTGCCAGTCAAGACCGGGGGTTGAGCAATCAGCCCCAGCATTTT | CASQDRGLSNQPQHF
. | TRBJ1-2 | . | TRBV19 | TGTGCCAGTACTCGAAAGACTGGAGCTAACTATGGCTACACCTTC | CASTRKTGANYGYTF
. | TRBJ2-7 | . | TRBV28 | TGTGCCAGCGGGAGGTACTACGAGCAGTACTTC | CASGRYYEQYF
. | TRBJ2-2 | . | TRBV5-1 | TGCGCCAGCAGCTTGATGGGGGCGCGAAACACCGGGGAGCTGTTTTTT | CASSLMGARNTGELFF
. | TRBJ2-7 | . | TRBV7-2 | TGTGCCAGCAGCTTAGAGGCAGGACTGACCTACGAGCAGTACTTC | CASSLEAGLTYEQYF
. | TRBJ1-2 | . | TRBV7-9 | TGTGCCAGCAGCCCTAGAACCTATGGCTACACCTTC | CASSPRTYGYTF
TRBD2 | TRBJ2-3 | . | TRBV30 | TGTGCCTGGAGTGTATGGGAGATGGCTAGCGGGAAAGCTAGCACAGATACGCAGTATTTT | CAWSVWEMASGKASTDTQYF
. | TRBJ1-2 | . | TRBV2 | TGTGCCAGCAGTGAATGGAGGAATAACTATGGCTACACCTTC | CASSEWRNNYGYTF
TRBD1 | TRBJ1-1 | . | TRBV7-9 | TGTGCCAGCCACGCGGGCCGTCGGGACAGGGGAAAAGTCTTT | CASHAGRRDRGKVF
TRBD2 | TRBJ2-3 | . | TRBV7-9 | TGTGCCAGCGAAGGGCGTCTGGGGGGGGGCACAGATACGCAGTATTTT | CASEGRLGGGTDTQYF
TRBD2 | TRBJ2-2 | . | TRBV7-9 | TGTGCCAGCAGCTGGGGACTAGCGGAAAACACCGGGGAGCTGTTTTTT | CASSWGLAENTGELFF
. | TRBJ2-7 | few | TRBV10-2 | TGCGCCAGCACTGGAGGGGACGAGCAGTACTTC | CASTGGDEQYF
TRBD1 | TRBJ1-5 | . | TRBV7-2 | TGTGCCAGCAGCTTAGGACAGGGGGCAGGACAGCCCCAGCATTTT | CASSLGQGAGQPQHF
. | TRBJ1-2 | few | TRBV7-2 | TGTGCCAGCAGCAAACACGCAGGGTCCATTAACTATGGCTACACCTTC | CASSKHAGSINYGYTF
TRBD2 | TRBJ2-1 | . | TRBV5-6 | TGTGCCAGCACCCGACTAGCGGGGGGGTCGAATGAGCAGTTCTTC | CASTRLAGGSNEQFF
. | TRBJ1-2 | . | TRBV30 | TGTGCCTGGAGTGTACTATGGGGAGAGGGCTACACCTTC | CAWSVLWGEGYTF
TRBD1 | TRBJ1-3 | . | TRBV10-3 | TGTGCCATCAGTCGACAGGGGATAGGCTCTGGAAACACCATATATTTT | CAISRQGIGSGNTIYF
TRBD2 | TRBJ2-7 | few | TRBV7-9 | TGTGCCAGCAGCTTAGCGCAGACTAGCGTCTACGAGCAGTACTTC | CASSLAQTSVYEQYF
. | TRBJ1-5 | . | TRBV7-8 | TGTGCCAGCAGCTTAGGTCCGGGGGTTCAGCCCCAGCATTTT | CASSLGPGVQPQHF
. | TRBJ1-6 | once | TRBV19 | TGTGCCAGTAGTATAGCTCAGGGCCTGAGCTCCTATAATTCACCCCTCCACTTT | CASSIAQGLSSYNSPLHF
TRBD1 | TRBJ1-2 | . | TRBV11-2 | TGTGCCAGCAGCGAAGCTACAGGGGGCGGTGGCTACACCTTC | CASSEATGGGGYTF
. | TRBJ1-6 | once | TRBV13 | TGTGCCAGCAGCTTCTTCAGAATTGATTCACCCCTCCACTTT | CASSFFRIDSPLHF